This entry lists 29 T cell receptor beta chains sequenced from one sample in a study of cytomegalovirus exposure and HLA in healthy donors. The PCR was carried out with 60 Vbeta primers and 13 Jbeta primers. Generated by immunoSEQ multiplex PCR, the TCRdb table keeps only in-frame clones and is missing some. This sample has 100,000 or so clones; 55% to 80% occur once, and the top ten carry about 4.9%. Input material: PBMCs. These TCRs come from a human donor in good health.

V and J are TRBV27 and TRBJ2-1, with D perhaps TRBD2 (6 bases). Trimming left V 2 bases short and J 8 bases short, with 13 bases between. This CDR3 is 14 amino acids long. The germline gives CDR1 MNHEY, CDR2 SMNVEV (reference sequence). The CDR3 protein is CASSLGTWGDEQFF. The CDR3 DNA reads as TGTGCCAGCAGTTTAGGGACTTGGGGCGATGAGCAGTTCTTC.

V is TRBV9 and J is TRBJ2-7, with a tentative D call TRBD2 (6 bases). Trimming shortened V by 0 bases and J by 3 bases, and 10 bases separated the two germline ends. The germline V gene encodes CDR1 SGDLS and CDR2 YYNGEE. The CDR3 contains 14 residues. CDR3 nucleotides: TGTGCCAGCAGCGTAGGATCGGGACTCTACGAGCAGTACTTC. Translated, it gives CASSVGSGLYEQYF.

CDR3 nucleotides: TGTGCCAGCAGCCCGACTAGCGGGAGTAGTAATGAGCAGTTCTTC. This sequence encodes CASSPTSGSSNEQFF. The rearrangement joins TRBV7-9 to TRBJ2-1; TRBD2 matches at 12 bases. CDR3 length: 15 amino acids. V shed 5 bases, J shed 7 bases, and the junction held 6 bases outside the gene matches. The germline CDR1 and CDR2 sequences are SEHNR and FQNEAQ (reference sequence).

CDR3 in DNA: TGCAGCGTTCAGAGACAGGTGGACCTGGCCAAAAACATTCAGTACTTC. This gives the protein CSVQRQVDLAKNIQYF. The rearrangement uses TRBV29-1 and TRBJ2-4; possibly TRBD1 for D (6 bases). The V end was cut by 5 bases, the J end by 1 base, with 18 bases between. The CDR3 has 16 amino acids. Germline assignment: CDR1 SQVTM and CDR2 ANQGSEA.

DNA for the CDR3: TGTGCCAGCAGCAGGACAGGGGGGACTGAAGCTTTCTTT. This encodes CASSRTGGTEAFF. This rearrangement joins TRBV21-1 to TRBJ1-1; the table's D gene call, TRBD1, was not cross checked with the DNA. TRBV21-1 is a listed pseudogene. The CDR3 length is 13 residues.

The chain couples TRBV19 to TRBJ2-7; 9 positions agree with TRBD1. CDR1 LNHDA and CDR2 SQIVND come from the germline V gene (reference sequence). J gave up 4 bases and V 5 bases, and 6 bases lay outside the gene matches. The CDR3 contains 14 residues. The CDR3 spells CASSAQGATYEQYF. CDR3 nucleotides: TGTGCCAGTAGTGCACAGGGGGCTACGTACGAGCAGTACTTC.

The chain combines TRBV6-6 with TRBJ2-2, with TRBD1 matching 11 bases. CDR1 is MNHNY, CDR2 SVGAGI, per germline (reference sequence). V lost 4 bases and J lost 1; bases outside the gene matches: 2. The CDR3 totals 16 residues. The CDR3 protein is CASSWGTGGNTGELFF. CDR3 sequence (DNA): TGTGCCAGCAGTTGGGGGACAGGGGGGAACACCGGGGAGCTGTTTTTT.

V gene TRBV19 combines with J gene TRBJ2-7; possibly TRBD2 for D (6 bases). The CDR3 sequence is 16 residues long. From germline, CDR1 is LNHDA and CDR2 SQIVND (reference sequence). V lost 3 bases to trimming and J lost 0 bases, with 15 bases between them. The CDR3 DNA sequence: TGTGCCAGTAGTATGGGGAGCGGGCTTAGCTCCTACGAGCAGTACTTC. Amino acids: CASSMGSGLSSYEQYF. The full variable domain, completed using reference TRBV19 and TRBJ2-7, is DGGITQSPKYLFRKEGQNVTLSCEQNLNHDAMYWYRQDPGQGLRLIYYSQIVNDFQKGDIAEGYSVSREKKESFPLTVTSAQKNPTAFYLCASSMGSGLSSYEQYFGPGTRLTVT.

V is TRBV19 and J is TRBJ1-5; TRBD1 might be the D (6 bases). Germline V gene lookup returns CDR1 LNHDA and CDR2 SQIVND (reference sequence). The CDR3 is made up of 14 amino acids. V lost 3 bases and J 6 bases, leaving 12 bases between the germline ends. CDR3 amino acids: CASSIVQGIQPQHF. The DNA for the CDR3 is TGTGCCAGTAGTATTGTACAGGGTATTCAGCCCCAGCATTTT.

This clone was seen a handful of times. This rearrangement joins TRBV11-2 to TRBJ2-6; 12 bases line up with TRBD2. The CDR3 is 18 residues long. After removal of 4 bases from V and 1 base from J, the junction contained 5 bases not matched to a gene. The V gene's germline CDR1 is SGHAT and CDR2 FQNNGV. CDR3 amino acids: CASSSRLAGESGANVLTF. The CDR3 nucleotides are TGTGCCAGCAGCTCAAGACTAGCGGGAGAGTCTGGGGCCAACGTCCTGACTTTC.

Here the CDR3 reads CASSPGLVYTGELFF. The CDR3 DNA follows: TGTGCCAGCAGCCCAGGACTAGTTTATACCGGGGAGCTGTTTTTT. V usage is TRBV7-9 and J usage is TRBJ2-2; 7 positions agree with TRBD2. Germline assignment: CDR1 SEHNR and CDR2 FQNEAQ (reference sequence). V gave up 5 bases and J gave up 5 bases; unmatched junction bases: 8. The CDR3 runs 15 residues.

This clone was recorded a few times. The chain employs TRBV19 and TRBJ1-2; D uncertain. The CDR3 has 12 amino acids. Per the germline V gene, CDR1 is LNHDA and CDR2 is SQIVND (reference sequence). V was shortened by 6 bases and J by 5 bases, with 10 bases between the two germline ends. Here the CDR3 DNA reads TGTGCCAGTAGCCCCCGGGATTATGGCTACACCTTC. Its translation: CASSPRDYGYTF. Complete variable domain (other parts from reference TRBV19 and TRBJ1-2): DGGITQSPKYLFRKEGQNVTLSCEQNLNHDAMYWYRQDPGQGLRLIYYSQIVNDFQKGDIAEGYSVSREKKESFPLTVTSAQKNPTAFYLCASSPRDYGYTFGSGTRLTVV.

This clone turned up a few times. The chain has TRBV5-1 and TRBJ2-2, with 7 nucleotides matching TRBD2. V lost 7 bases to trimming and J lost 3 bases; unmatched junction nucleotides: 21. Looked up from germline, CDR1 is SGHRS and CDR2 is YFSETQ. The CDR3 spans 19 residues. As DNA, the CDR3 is TGCGCCAGCCAGCTTGGGTTCGGTTTGCGGGAGTGGGACACCGGGGAGCTGTTTTTT. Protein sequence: CASQLGFGLREWDTGELFF. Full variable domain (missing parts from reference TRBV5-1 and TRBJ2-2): KAGVTQTPRYLIKTRGQQVTLSCSPISGHRSVSWYQQTPGQGLQFLFEYFSETQRNKGNFPGRFSGRQFSNSRSEMNVSTLELGDSALYLCASQLGFGLREWDTGELFFGEGSRLTVL.

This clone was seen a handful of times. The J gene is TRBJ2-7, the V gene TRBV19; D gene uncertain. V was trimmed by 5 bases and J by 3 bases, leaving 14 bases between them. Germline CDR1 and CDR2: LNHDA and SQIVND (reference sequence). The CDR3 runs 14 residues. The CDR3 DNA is TGTGCCAGTAGTGTCCGACTTCATCTCTACGAGCAGTACTTC. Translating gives CASSVRLHLYEQYF.

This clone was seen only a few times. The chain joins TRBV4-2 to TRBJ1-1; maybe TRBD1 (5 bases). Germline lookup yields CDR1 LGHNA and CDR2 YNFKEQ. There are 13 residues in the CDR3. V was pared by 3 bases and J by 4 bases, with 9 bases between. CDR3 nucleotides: TGTGCCAGCAGCCAGAACAGGATCACTGAAGCTTTCTTT. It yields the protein CASSQNRITEAFF.

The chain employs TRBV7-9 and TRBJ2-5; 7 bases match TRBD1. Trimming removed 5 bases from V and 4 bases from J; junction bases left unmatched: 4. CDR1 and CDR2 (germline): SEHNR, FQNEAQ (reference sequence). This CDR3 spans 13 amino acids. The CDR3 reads CASSTQGPETQYF. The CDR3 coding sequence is TGTGCCAGCAGCACACAGGGGCCAGAGACCCAGTACTTC. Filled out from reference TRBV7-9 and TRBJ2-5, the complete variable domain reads DTGVSQNPRHKITKRGQNVTFRCDPISEHNRLYWYRQTLGQGPEFLTYFQNEAQLEKSRLLSDRFSAERPKGSFSTLEIQRTEQGDSAMYLCASSTQGPETQYFGPGTRLLVL.

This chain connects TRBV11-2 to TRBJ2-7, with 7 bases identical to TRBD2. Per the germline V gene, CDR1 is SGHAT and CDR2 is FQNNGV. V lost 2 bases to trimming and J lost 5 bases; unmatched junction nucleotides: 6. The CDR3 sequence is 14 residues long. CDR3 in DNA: TGTGCCAGCAGCTTAAAGCCGGGGAGGGACGAGCAGTACTTC. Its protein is CASSLKPGRDEQYF.

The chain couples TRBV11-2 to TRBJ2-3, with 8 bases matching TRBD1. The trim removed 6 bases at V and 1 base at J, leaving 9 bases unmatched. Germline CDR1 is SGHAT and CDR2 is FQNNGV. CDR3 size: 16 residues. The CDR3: CASRYTGTGRTDTQYF. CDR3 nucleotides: TGTGCCAGCAGATACACCGGGACAGGCCGCACAGATACGCAGTATTTT.

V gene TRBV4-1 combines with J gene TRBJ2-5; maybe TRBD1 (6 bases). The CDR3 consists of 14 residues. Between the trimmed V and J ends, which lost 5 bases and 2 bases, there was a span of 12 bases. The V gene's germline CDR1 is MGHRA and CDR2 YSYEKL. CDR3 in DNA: TGCGCCAGCAGCACCCGGGACATACAAGAGACCCAGTACTTC. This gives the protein CASSTRDIQETQYF.

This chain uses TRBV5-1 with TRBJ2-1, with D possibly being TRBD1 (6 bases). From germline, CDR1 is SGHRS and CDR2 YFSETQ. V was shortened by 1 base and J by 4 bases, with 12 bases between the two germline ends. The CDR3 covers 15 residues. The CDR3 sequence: CASSLSMQGYNEQFF. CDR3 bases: TGCGCCAGCAGCTTGTCCATGCAGGGGTACAATGAGCAGTTCTTC.

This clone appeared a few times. CDR3 nucleotide sequence: TGCGCCAGCAGCCAAAATCCTCCGACAGGGGCAACAGATACGCAGTATTTT. Amino acids: CASSQNPPTGATDTQYF. The chain employs TRBV4-1 and TRBJ2-3; 8 bases fit TRBD1. The CDR3 has 17 residues. CDR1 is MGHRA, CDR2 YSYEKL, per germline. The V and J ends lost 2 bases and 3 bases, in that order; junction bases with no gene match: 10.

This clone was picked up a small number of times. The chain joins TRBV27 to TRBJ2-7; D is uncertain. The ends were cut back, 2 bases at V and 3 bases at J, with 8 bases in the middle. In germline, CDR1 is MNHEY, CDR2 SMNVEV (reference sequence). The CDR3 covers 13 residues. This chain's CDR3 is CASSLRYSYEQYF. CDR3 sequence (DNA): TGTGCCAGCAGTTTACGATACAGCTACGAGCAGTACTTC.

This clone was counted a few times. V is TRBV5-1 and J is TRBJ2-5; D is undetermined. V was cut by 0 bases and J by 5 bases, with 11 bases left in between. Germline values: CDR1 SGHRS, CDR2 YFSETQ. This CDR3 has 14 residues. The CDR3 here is CASSLGISSETQYF. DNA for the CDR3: TGCGCCAGCAGCTTGGGAATTAGTTCCGAGACCCAGTACTTC.

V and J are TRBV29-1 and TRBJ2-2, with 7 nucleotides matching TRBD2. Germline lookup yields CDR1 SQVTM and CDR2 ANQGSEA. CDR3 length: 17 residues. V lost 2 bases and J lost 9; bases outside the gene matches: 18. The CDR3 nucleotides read TGCAGCGTTGAAAGTGGGGGGGGAGAACACGGCTTGTGGGAGCTGTTTTTT. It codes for CSVESGGGEHGLWELFF.

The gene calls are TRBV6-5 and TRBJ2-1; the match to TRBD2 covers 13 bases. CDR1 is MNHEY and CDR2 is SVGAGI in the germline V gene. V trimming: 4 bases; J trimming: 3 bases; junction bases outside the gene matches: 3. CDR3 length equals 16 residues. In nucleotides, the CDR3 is TGTGCCAGCAGTTTCGGGACTAGCGGGAACTACAATGAGCAGTTCTTC. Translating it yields CASSFGTSGNYNEQFF.

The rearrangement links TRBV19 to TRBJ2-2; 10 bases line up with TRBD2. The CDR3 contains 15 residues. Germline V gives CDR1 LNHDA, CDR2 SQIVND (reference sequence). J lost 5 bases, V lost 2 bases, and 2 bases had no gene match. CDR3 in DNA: TGTGCCAGTAGTATACTAGCGGGAGCAACCGGGGAGCTGTTTTTT. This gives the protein CASSILAGATGELFF.

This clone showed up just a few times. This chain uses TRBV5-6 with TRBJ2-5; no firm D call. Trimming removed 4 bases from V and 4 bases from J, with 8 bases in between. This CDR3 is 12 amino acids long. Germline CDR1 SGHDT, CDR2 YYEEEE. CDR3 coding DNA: TGTGCCAGCAGCCGGTTACTAGAGACCCAGTACTTC. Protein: CASSRLLETQYF. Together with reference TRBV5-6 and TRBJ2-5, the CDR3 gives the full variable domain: DAGVTQSPTHLIKTRGQQVTLRCSPKSGHDTVSWYQQALGQGPQFIFQYYEEEERQRGNFPDRFSGHQFPNYSSELNVNALLLGDSALYLCASSRLLETQYFGPGTRLLVL.

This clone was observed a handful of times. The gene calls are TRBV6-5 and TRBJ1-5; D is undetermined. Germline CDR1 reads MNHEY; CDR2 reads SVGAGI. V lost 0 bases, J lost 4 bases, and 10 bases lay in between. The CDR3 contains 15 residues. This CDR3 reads CASSYSPGGNQPQHF. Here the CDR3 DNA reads TGTGCCAGCAGTTACTCACCCGGAGGAAATCAGCCCCAGCATTTT.

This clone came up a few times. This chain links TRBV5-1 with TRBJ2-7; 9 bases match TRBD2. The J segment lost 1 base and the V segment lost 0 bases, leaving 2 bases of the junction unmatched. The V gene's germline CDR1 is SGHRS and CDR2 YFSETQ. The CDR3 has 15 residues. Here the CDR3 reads CASSLGLAGSYEQYF. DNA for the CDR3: TGCGCCAGCAGCTTGGGGCTAGCGGGATCCTACGAGCAGTACTTC.